This T cell receptor (beta chain) was recorded in a study of cytomegalovirus exposure and HLA in healthy donors. General study findings and limits: The study labeled 150 or so TCR beta chains cytomegalovirus-associated. A classifier reportedly called cytomegalovirus status with high sensitivity and specificity. In the 120 or so validation repertoires, roughly 94% of cluster scores exceeded 0, per a later analysis.

With respect to this clone: What it recognizes is unknown. One junction end does not reproduce the germline sequence, and a read error may be involved.

The CDR3 loop spans 14 amino acids. The germline V gene has CDR1 KGHSH and CDR2 LQKENI. Sequenced by immunoSEQ multiplex PCR; TCRdb stores in-frame clones only, minus some. The sample lists 55,000 to 75,000 clones; about 90% were seen once. The sample was PBMCs. J is TRBJ2-3 and V is TRBV18, with D perhaps TRBD1 (7 bases). The clonotype comes from a young man in good health and CMV-seronegative. In nucleotides, the CDR3 is TGTGCCAGCTCGCCACAGGGGAGGACAGATACGCAGTATTTT. It encodes CASSPQGRTDTQYF.